The 3 T cell receptor beta chains below were found in one sample sequenced in a study of technical replicates of blood from several donors. Measured with immunoSEQ multiplex PCR; TCRdb has only the in-frame clones, and not every one. The sample includes about 13,000 clones, approximately 83% of them seen just once. Sample: PBMCs. These receptors were obtained from a human donor in good health.

This clone has a single count. The chain joins TRBV5-4 to TRBJ1-2; 9 bases map to TRBD1. Looked up from germline, CDR1 is SGHNT and CDR2 is YYREEE (reference sequence). The V gene end was trimmed by 3 bases and the J gene end by 6 bases; junction bases not matched to a gene: 3. The CDR3 runs to 13 residues. The CDR3 is CASSSGTGNGYTF. In DNA, the CDR3 is TGTGCCAGCAGCTCGGGGACAGGGAATGGCTACACCTTC.

The chain has TRBV4-2 and TRBJ2-7; TRBD2 aligns across 9 bases. Per germline, CDR1 LGHNA and CDR2 YNFKEQ. V lost 0 bases to trimming and J lost 3 bases; unmatched junction nucleotides: 6. This CDR3 comprises 16 residues. CDR3 sequence: CASSQDGTSGFYEQYF. The CDR3 coding sequence is TGTGCCAGCAGCCAAGATGGTACTAGCGGGTTCTACGAGCAGTACTTC.

The V gene is TRBV2, the J gene TRBJ2-3; 7 bases fit TRBD2. CDR3 length equals 15 residues. Germline V gene data show CDR1 as SNHLY and CDR2 as FYNNEI. Germline trimming cut 7 bases from V and 3 bases from J; bases unmatched to any gene: 10. The CDR3 DNA follows: TGTGCCAGCAAATGGCGGGAGTCGGTTACAGATACGCAGTATTTT. Translation gives CASKWRESVTDTQYF.